These T cell receptor beta chains were read from a single sample in a study of blood T cells in healthy people across ages. TCRdb processed the 5' RACE reads anew with MiXCR; each CDR3 protein has one entry. The table lists some 1 million distinct CDR3 sequences, 35% to 55% of them singletons. The sample taken for sequencing was blood. The receptor set was obtained from a woman aged 55-69 years in good health. Both conserved end residues are part of each CDR3. The D gene is left open where the match is weak. A row's size may be missing; if present it is once, few, many or a size class.

clone size: few
D gene: TRBD2
CDR3 length: 16
J gene: TRBJ2-7
V gene: TRBV10-3
CDR3 DNA: TGTGCCATCAGTGGCCGTAAGGGAGCGGGGCCCTACGAGCAGTACTTC
CDR3 protein: CAISGRKGAGPYEQYF

clone size: .
D gene: .
CDR3 length: 17
J gene: TRBJ1-1
V gene: TRBV20-1
CDR3 DNA: TGCAGTGCTAGAGACCCTCTCCGGGGAGATGGGAACACTGAAGCTTTCTTT
CDR3 protein: CSARDPLRGDGNTEAFF

clone size: few
D gene: TRBD1
CDR3 length: 14
J gene: TRBJ2-3
V gene: TRBV2
CDR3 DNA: TGTGCCAGCAGTGAGGGGACAGTTCCAGATACGCAGTATTTT
CDR3 protein: CASSEGTVPDTQYF

clone size: once
D gene: .
CDR3 length: 14
J gene: TRBJ2-1
V gene: TRBV7-9
CDR3 DNA: TGTGCCAGCAGCAAAGAGGACCCAGGGGAGACCCAGTTCTTC
CDR3 protein: CASSKEDPGETQFF

clone size: few
D gene: .
CDR3 length: 14
J gene: TRBJ2-7
V gene: TRBV6-1
CDR3 DNA: TGTGCCAGTGACCCTCCCGGGATAGGGATCGAGCAGTACTTC
CDR3 protein: CASDPPGIGIEQYF

clone size: .
D gene: TRBD1
CDR3 length: 15
J gene: TRBJ2-7
V gene: TRBV28
CDR3 DNA: TGTGCCAGCAGGACAACGGGACAGTCGTCCTACGAGCGGTACTTC
CDR3 protein: CASRTTGQSSYERYF

clone size: few
D gene: .
CDR3 length: 13
J gene: TRBJ2-7
V gene: TRBV12-3/TRBV12-4
CDR3 DNA: TGTGCCAGCAGACGGGACAAGGGCTACGAGCAGTACTTC
CDR3 protein: CASRRDKGYEQYF

clone size: few
D gene: .
CDR3 length: 12
J gene: TRBJ1-2
V gene: TRBV20-1
CDR3 DNA: TGCAGTGCTAGATCGACAGACTATGGCTACACCTTC
CDR3 protein: CSARSTDYGYTF

clone size: few
D gene: TRBD1
CDR3 length: 13
J gene: TRBJ2-7
V gene: TRBV29-1
CDR3 DNA: TGCAGCGTTCGGACAGGGGGCACGGGGGAGCAGTACTTC
CDR3 protein: CSVRTGGTGEQYF

clone size: .
D gene: TRBD2
CDR3 length: 14
J gene: TRBJ2-3
V gene: TRBV25-1
CDR3 DNA: TGTGCCAGCAGTGTGCGGGAGTGGACAGATACGCAGTATTTT
CDR3 protein: CASSVREWTDTQYF

clone size: few
D gene: .
CDR3 length: 12
J gene: TRBJ2-5
V gene: TRBV7-9
CDR3 DNA: TGTGCCAGCAGCGGGACCTACGATGAGCAGTACTTC
CDR3 protein: CASSGTYDEQYF

clone size: .
D gene: TRBD1
CDR3 length: 17
J gene: TRBJ1-6
V gene: TRBV27
CDR3 DNA: TGTGCCAGCAGTTTATCAAAGGGGGCTCCTTATAATTCACCCCTCCACTTT
CDR3 protein: CASSLSKGAPYNSPLHF

clone size: .
D gene: .
CDR3 length: 12
J gene: TRBJ2-5
V gene: TRBV10-3
CDR3 DNA: TGTGCCATCAAAAACTACACCTACGGGCAGTACTTC
CDR3 protein: CAIKNYTYGQYF

clone size: few
D gene: .
CDR3 length: 13
J gene: TRBJ2-1
V gene: TRBV6-5
CDR3 DNA: TGTGCCAGCAGTTACACCAGGGGCTATGAGCAGTTCTTC
CDR3 protein: CASSYTRGYEQFF

clone size: .
D gene: TRBD2
CDR3 length: 13
J gene: TRBJ2-7
V gene: TRBV20-1
CDR3 DNA: TGCAGTGGGTATGCGGGAGCCCACTACGAGCAGTACTTC
CDR3 protein: CSGYAGAHYEQYF

clone size: few
D gene: .
CDR3 length: 17
J gene: TRBJ2-4
V gene: TRBV4-2
CDR3 DNA: TGTGCCAGCAGCCAAGATGTCAGGGAAAGGGACAAAAACATTCAGTACTTC
CDR3 protein: CASSQDVRERDKNIQYF

clone size: .
D gene: .
CDR3 length: 14
J gene: TRBJ2-1
V gene: TRBV7-9
CDR3 DNA: TGTGCCAGCAGCTTAGTTAGCTCGAACAATGAGCAGTTCTTC
CDR3 protein: CASSLVSSNNEQFF

clone size: few
D gene: TRBD1
CDR3 length: 16
J gene: TRBJ2-5
V gene: TRBV7-2
CDR3 DNA: TGTGCCAGCAGCATCCGGACAGGGATTATTGGTGAGACCCAGTACTTC
CDR3 protein: CASSIRTGIIGETQYF

clone size: once
D gene: .
CDR3 length: 18
J gene: TRBJ2-4
V gene: TRBV5-4
CDR3 DNA: TGTGCCAGCAGCTTGATCCCACGGGGGCCGGGAGCCAAAAACATTCAGTACTTC
CDR3 protein: CASSLIPRGPGAKNIQYF

clone size: .
D gene: TRBD1
CDR3 length: 13
J gene: TRBJ2-5
V gene: TRBV27
CDR3 DNA: TGTGCCGGTCGACAGGGGGTTGTCGGGACCCAGTACTTC
CDR3 protein: CAGRQGVVGTQYF

clone size: few
D gene: .
CDR3 length: 14
J gene: TRBJ2-5
V gene: TRBV27
CDR3 DNA: TGTGCCGGCAGTTTATCGTGGGCTGGGGAGACCCAGTACTTC
CDR3 protein: CAGSLSWAGETQYF

clone size: few
D gene: TRBD1
CDR3 length: 15
J gene: TRBJ2-7
V gene: TRBV12-3/TRBV12-4
CDR3 DNA: TGTGCCAGCATCTTACAGGGGGTGGGCGCCTACGAGCAGTACTTC
CDR3 protein: CASILQGVGAYEQYF

clone size: .
D gene: .
CDR3 length: 14
J gene: TRBJ2-7
V gene: TRBV18
CDR3 DNA: TGTGCCAGCTCACCAGGAACGACAGAGTACGAGCAGTACTTT
CDR3 protein: CASSPGTTEYEQYF

clone size: .
D gene: .
CDR3 length: 12
J gene: TRBJ2-7
V gene: TRBV7-2
CDR3 DNA: TGTGCCAGCACACTTAACAGTTACGAGCAGTACTTC
CDR3 protein: CASTLNSYEQYF

clone size: .
D gene: .
CDR3 length: 15
J gene: TRBJ2-1
V gene: TRBV20-1
CDR3 DNA: TGCAGTGCTAGGGTTCACGGGACGTCCTACAATGAGCAGTTCTTC
CDR3 protein: CSARVHGTSYNEQFF

clone size: few
D gene: TRBD2
CDR3 length: 15
J gene: TRBJ2-5
V gene: TRBV7-3
CDR3 DNA: TGTGCCAGCAGCTTCGGGGGGGGAGGCGATGAGACCCAGTACTTC
CDR3 protein: CASSFGGGGDETQYF

clone size: .
D gene: .
CDR3 length: 14
J gene: TRBJ1-2
V gene: TRBV6-1
CDR3 DNA: TGTGCCAGCACGCCAGGCATAGCTAACTATGGCTACACCTTC
CDR3 protein: CASTPGIANYGYTF

clone size: few
D gene: TRBD1
CDR3 length: 15
J gene: TRBJ1-6
V gene: TRBV12-3/TRBV12-4
CDR3 DNA: TGTGCCAGCAGTTTCACGGGACAGGGCGATTCACCCCTCCACTTT
CDR3 protein: CASSFTGQGDSPLHF

clone size: .
D gene: TRBD2
CDR3 length: 16
J gene: TRBJ2-3
V gene: TRBV29-1
CDR3 DNA: TGCAGCGTCCGGGGGACTAGCGGAGGGAGCACAGATACGCAGTATTTT
CDR3 protein: CSVRGTSGGSTDTQYF

clone size: .
D gene: TRBD2
CDR3 length: 16
J gene: TRBJ2-5
V gene: TRBV20-1
CDR3 DNA: TGCAGTGCTAGAGATAGCGGGAGGGCCGGTCAAGAGACCCAGTACTTC
CDR3 protein: CSARDSGRAGQETQYF

clone size: few
D gene: TRBD1
CDR3 length: 13
J gene: TRBJ2-7
V gene: TRBV2
CDR3 DNA: TGTGCCAGCAGCGGGACAGGGATGAACGAGCAGTACTTC
CDR3 protein: CASSGTGMNEQYF

clone size: few
D gene: .
CDR3 length: 15
J gene: TRBJ2-7
V gene: TRBV6-5
CDR3 DNA: TGTGCCAGCGCCGTGGGAAGCCCAAGCTCCTACGAGCAGTACTTC
CDR3 protein: CASAVGSPSSYEQYF

clone size: once
D gene: TRBD1
CDR3 length: 15
J gene: TRBJ1-5
V gene: TRBV9
CDR3 DNA: TGTGCCAGCAGCGTAGGACACAGGGGGGGATCGACCCAGCATTTT
CDR3 protein: CASSVGHRGGSTQHF

clone size: .
D gene: .
CDR3 length: 13
J gene: TRBJ2-7
V gene: TRBV11-3
CDR3 DNA: TGTGCCAGCAGCTTAGATATCCTCCACGAGCAGTACTTC
CDR3 protein: CASSLDILHEQYF

clone size: .
D gene: TRBD2
CDR3 length: 17
J gene: TRBJ2-5
V gene: TRBV2
CDR3 DNA: TGTGCCAGCAGTGAAGAGGGACTAGCGGGAAGTGGCGAGACCCAGTACTTC
CDR3 protein: CASSEEGLAGSGETQYF

clone size: .
D gene: .
CDR3 length: 13
J gene: TRBJ2-5
V gene: TRBV27
CDR3 DNA: TGTACCAGCAGTCAGGCGGAACAAGAGACCCAGTACTTC
CDR3 protein: CTSSQAEQETQYF

clone size: .
D gene: TRBD1
CDR3 length: 16
J gene: TRBJ1-4
V gene: TRBV15
CDR3 DNA: TGTGCCACCAGCAGAGGGCGGGGACAGGGGAATGAAAAACTGTTTTTT
CDR3 protein: CATSRGRGQGNEKLFF

clone size: many
D gene: .
CDR3 length: 14
J gene: TRBJ2-5
V gene: TRBV7-3
CDR3 DNA: TGTGCCAGCAGCTTAGGAGGGTCGGGGGAGACCCAGTACTTC
CDR3 protein: CASSLGGSGETQYF

clone size: few
D gene: .
CDR3 length: 14
J gene: TRBJ2-5
V gene: TRBV27
CDR3 DNA: TGTGCCAGCAGTCAGCGACACGGATCGGAAACCCAGTACTTC
CDR3 protein: CASSQRHGSETQYF

clone size: few
D gene: .
CDR3 length: 16
J gene: TRBJ2-3
V gene: TRBV9
CDR3 DNA: TGTGCCAGCAGCCCTCAACATTACAGGGTAGCAGATACGCAGTATTTT
CDR3 protein: CASSPQHYRVADTQYF

clone size: once
D gene: .
CDR3 length: 14
J gene: TRBJ1-6
V gene: TRBV10-3
CDR3 DNA: TGTGCCATCAGTGAGTCGGAGCTCGTTTCACCCCTCCACTTT
CDR3 protein: CAISESELVSPLHF

clone size: many
D gene: .
CDR3 length: 14
J gene: TRBJ2-7
V gene: TRBV12-3/TRBV12-4
CDR3 DNA: TGTGCCAGCAGCCTCCAGGGAGAGGTGTACGAGCAGTACTTC
CDR3 protein: CASSLQGEVYEQYF